The T cell receptor beta chain under discussion was sequenced for a study of OX40 agonist ivuxolimab in advanced cancers. V lost 4 bases and J 7 bases, leaving 11 bases between the germline ends. The CDR3 runs to 11 residues. Per the germline V gene, CDR1 is GTSNPN and CDR2 is SVGIG (reference sequence). Blood draws occurred at baseline, cycle 4 day 1, and cycle 7 day 1. The protocol was immunoSEQ multiplex PCR, while the TCRdb copy is restricted to in-frame clones and leaves out a portion. This table holds about 71,000 clones, around nine tenths found once. This clone was observed a few times. The rearrangement joins TRBV30 to TRBJ2-7; the D is unclear. The sequence derives from an adult with an advanced solid tumor such as melanoma, head and neck, liver or kidney cancer. The source was CD4+ or CD8+ T cells sorted from blood, collected in a trial of the OX40 agonist ivuxolimab. The CDR3 loop reads CAWKKAGEQYF. CDR3 bases: TGTGCCTGGAAGAAGGCCGGTGAGCAGTACTTC.